The rows below give T cell receptor beta chains drawn from one sample of a study of neoadjuvant nivolumab and ipilimumab in lung cancer. The table came from immunoSEQ multiplex PCR; TCRdb's copy has only in-frame clones and leaves some out. The sample includes about 15,000 clones, more than 70% of them seen just once. This sample comprised tumor tissue, obtained after neoadjuvant nivolumab, alone or with ipilimumab, at or shortly before surgery. All receptors derive from an adult with non-small cell lung cancer. CDR3s include the opening cysteine and the closing phenylalanine or tryptophan. A D gene is named only where the DNA matches it firmly. Expanded clones are given a class, and other clones once, few, many or no size at all.

j_call | clone_size | d_call | v_call | cdr3_aa | cdr3_nt
TRBJ1-1 | NA | NA | TRBV7-9 | CASSRDPGATEAFF | TGTGCCAGCAGCCGTGACCCCGGGGCCACTGAAGCTTTCTTT
TRBJ2-3 | NA | NA | TRBV29-1 | CSVDSGGTETDTQYF | TGCAGCGTTGATTCTGGGGGGACAGAGACAGATACGCAGTATTTT
TRBJ1-4 | NA | NA | TRBV2 | CASRRPSTNEKLFF | TGTGCCAGCAGGAGACCATCAACTAATGAAAAACTGTTTTTT
TRBJ1-5 | few | TRBD1 | TRBV6-6 | CASSQRDRAYQPQHF | TGTGCCAGCAGTCAGAGGGACAGGGCCTATCAGCCCCAGCATTTT
TRBJ1-1 | NA | NA | TRBV6-5 | CASGGGVNTEAFF | TGTGCCAGCGGGGGCGGAGTGAACACTGAAGCTTTCTTT
TRBJ1-5 | NA | NA | TRBV29-1 | CSVTTLGGSNQPQHF | TGCAGCGTGACCACCCTCGGAGGGAGCAATCAGCCCCAGCATTTT
TRBJ2-7 | NA | NA | TRBV30 | CAWIGEGRGYEQYF | TGTGCCTGGATTGGTGAGGGAAGGGGCTACGAGCAGTACTTC
TRBJ1-1 | NA | TRBD1 | TRBV29-1 | CSVETGGGGTEAFF | TGCAGCGTTGAGACAGGGGGAGGGGGCACTGAAGCTTTCTTT
TRBJ1-1 | NA | NA | TRBV4-1 | CASSHNRVNTEAFF | TGCGCCAGCAGCCATAACAGGGTGAACACTGAAGCTTTCTTT
TRBJ1-2 | NA | NA | TRBV2 | CASSLDRLQGGYTF | TGTGCCAGCAGCCTCGACAGGCTGCAGGGTGGCTACACCTTC
TRBJ1-4 | NA | TRBD1 | TRBV2 | CASSDLGFGTGNEKLFF | TGTGCCAGCAGTGATTTGGGATTTGGGACAGGGAATGAAAAACTGTTTTTT
TRBJ2-3 | once | NA | TRBV6-1 | CASSAFEGGGRGTDTQYF | TGTGCCAGCAGTGCCTTTGAGGGGGGGGGTAGGGGCACAGATACGCAGTATTTT
TRBJ1-4 | once | NA | TRBV7-9 | CASSLAQNEKLFF | TGTGCCAGCAGCTTAGCACAGAATGAAAAACTGTTTTTT
TRBJ2-2 | NA | NA | TRBV6-6 | CASSGDLAGELFF | TGTGCCAGCTCAGGGGACCTAGCCGGGGAGCTGTTTTTT
TRBJ1-1 | few | NA | TRBV11-1 | CASSPEGRVNTEAFF | TGTGCCAGCAGCCCGGAAGGAAGGGTGAACACTGAAGCTTTCTTT
TRBJ1-2 | NA | NA | TRBV5-6 | CASSDSNYGYTF | TGTGCCAGCAGCGACTCAAACTATGGCTACACCTTC
TRBJ1-2 | once | TRBD1 | TRBV5-4 | CASSFWDRVIKPIYGYTF | TGTGCCAGCAGCTTTTGGGACAGGGTAATAAAGCCCATATATGGCTACACCTTC
TRBJ1-5 | NA | NA | TRBV27 | CASSTRGGGNQPQHF | TGTGCCAGCAGTACAAGGGGAGGGGGGAATCAGCCCCAGCATTTT
TRBJ2-3 | NA | TRBD2 | TRBV11-2 | CASSLDGSGGRTDTQYF | TGTGCCAGCAGCTTAGATGGAAGCGGGGGGCGCACAGATACGCAGTATTTT
TRBJ1-6 | NA | NA | TRBV2 | CASSDNSNSPLHF | TGTGCCAGCAGTGATAATTCGAATTCACCCCTCCACTTT
TRBJ1-1 | NA | NA | TRBV14 | CASSQDWSGPPAF | TGTGCCAGCAGCCAAGATTGGTCCGGTCCCCCTGCCTTT
TRBJ1-2 | NA | NA | TRBV5-1 | CASSTQGTNGYTF | TGCGCCAGCAGCACGCAGGGGACTAATGGCTACACCTTC
TRBJ1-1 | NA | NA | TRBV6-1 | CASSKDQGPEAFF | TGTGCCAGCAGTAAAGATCAGGGGCCTGAAGCTTTCTTT
TRBJ1-2 | NA | TRBD1 | TRBV7-6 | CASSLAIAGGNNYGYTF | TGTGCCAGCAGCTTAGCGATAGCAGGGGGTAATAACTATGGCTACACCTTC
TRBJ2-3 | NA | NA | TRBV5-1 | CASSLDTSTDTQYF | TGCGCCAGCAGCTTGGACACGAGCACAGATACGCAGTATTTT
TRBJ1-1 | NA | NA | TRBV6-6 | CASSRGGTEAFF | TGTGCCAGCAGTCGGGGGGGCACTGAAGCTTTCTTT
TRBJ1-1 | NA | NA | TRBV9 | CASSVRVNTEAFF | TGTGCCAGCAGCGTACGGGTGAACACTGAAGCTTTCTTT
TRBJ1-1 | NA | NA | TRBV9 | CASNTLSGGTGFGEAFF | TGTGCCAGCAACACCCTAAGCGGGGGCACGGGATTCGGTGAAGCTTTCTTT
TRBJ1-6 | NA | NA | TRBV5-4 | CASSPTTRNSPLHF | TGTGCCAGCAGCCCGACCACAAGGAATTCACCCCTCCACTTT
TRBJ2-7 | NA | TRBD2 | TRBV7-2 | CASSLASGGMTYEQYF | TGTGCCAGCAGCTTAGCAAGCGGGGGCATGACCTACGAGCAGTACTTC